This TCR beta chain was sequenced during a study of regulatory T cells in long-lasting Graves disease. On the study more broadly: Graves' patients with a new diagnosis had received antithyroid drugs under 3 months.

Building of the TCR beta libraries involved iRepertoire HTBI primers and Arm-PCR of CDR3 regions. One entry per CDR3 protein, called by TCRdb with MiXCR from the multiplex PCR reads. Here the sample spans 350,000 to 500,000 distinct CDR3 sequences, about 15% being singletons. Study-level results: Few sampled subjects may have lowered accuracy. Persistent Graves' disease cases displayed lower TCR diversity than newly diagnosed ones. The study found persistent patients shared more public clonotypes (more than 2,500) than new patients (about 1,000).

There are many counts of this clonotype. What it binds is not known. The V gene's germline CDR1 is LGHDT and CDR2 YNNKEL (reference sequence). Trimming left V 1 base short and J 8 bases short, with 14 bases between. The CDR3 covers 14 residues. The time point denotes: newly diagnosed GD, antithyroid drugs for less than 3 months. From PBMCs, RNA was extracted and then used to make the TCR library. These data were also filed under a second study, of T cells in Graves' hyperthyroidism and ophthalmopathy.

The V call is TRBV3-1, the J call TRBJ1-1; no definite D call. The sequenced sample was peripheral blood mononuclear cells (PBMCs), obtained at new diagnosis, from a patient treated with antithyroid drugs. The clonotype was recovered from a woman between 45 and 65 years old with Graves disease. In DNA form, the CDR3 reads TGTGCCAGCAGCCAAGGGACCGGGCAGAAAGAAGCTTTCTTT. Translation gives CASSQGTGQKEAFF.